The T cell receptor (beta chain) under discussion was sequenced for a study of human T cells and chemical hapten exposure. Study-level background: Patch tests of 0.01% DPC on the upper back were read at 6 days.

In germline, CDR1 is SGDLS, CDR2 YYNGEE. This CDR3 comprises 14 residues. Deletions cut 1 base from V and 0 bases from J, with 5 bases between. TCRdb independently ran MiXCR on the RACE reads; one entry per CDR3 protein. Among approximately 68,000 distinct CDR3 sequences, roughly 8.5% were seen once, and the ten largest hold around 3.6%. The time point was: patch test 2, 6 weeks after DPC sensitization. Treatment meaning: therapeutic diphenylcyclopropenone sensitization with weekly scalp DPC. The source is a woman aged 45 to 65 with alopecia areata. Some clones in this sample may be carry-over from other donors' samples. The material was whole blood, obtained in connection with sensitization to the hapten diphenylcyclopropenone (DPC). The chain is built from TRBV9 and TRBJ1-3; D remains unclear. CDR3 loop: CASSVQDSGNTIYF. The CDR3 DNA reads as TGTGCCAGCAGCGTACAGGACTCTGGAAACACCATATATTTT.